A selection of T cell receptor beta chains follows, all from one sample in a study of T cells in Graves' hyperthyroidism and ophthalmopathy. TCRdb passed the multiplex PCR reads through MiXCR, listing each CDR3 protein once. The table lists 550,000 to 800,000 distinct CDR3 sequences, 17% of them singletons, with around 15% in the top ten. The sample taken for sequencing was blood. These receptors were taken from a man aged 50 or older with Graves' hyperthyroidism. Both conserved end residues are part of each CDR3. A D gene is named only where the DNA matches it firmly. Only part of the rows carry a size: once, few, many, or a class if the clone is expanded.

J gene,clone size,D gene,V gene,CDR3 DNA,CDR3 protein
TRBJ2-7,NA,NA,TRBV6-5,TGTGCCAGCAGTTACCGGGAGAACTACGAGCAGTACTTC,CASSYRENYEQYF
TRBJ2-7,many,NA,TRBV5-1,TGCGCCAGCAGCTTGGAAAGCGGGTGGACTTCCTACGAGCAGTACTTC,CASSLESGWTSYEQYF
TRBJ2-7,NA,NA,TRBV7-3,TGTGCCAGCAGCTTTCCCATTTTTATCGCGACAGTTCCCCATACTCTGGAGCAGTACTTC,CASSFPIFIATVPHTLEQYF
TRBJ2-1,NA,NA,TRBV6-2/TRBV6-3,TGTGCCAGCAGTTACTGGGGGCTGGACAATGAGCAGTTCTTC,CASSYWGLDNEQFF
TRBJ2-1,few,TRBD2,TRBV3-1,TGTGCCAGGAGCCCGGGACTAGTTGACAATGAGCAGTTCTTC,CARSPGLVDNEQFF
TRBJ2-7,many,TRBD2,TRBV20-1,TGCAGTGCTGCTAGGGAAGGCGGGAGCTCCTACGAGCAGTACTTC,CSAAREGGSSYEQYF
TRBJ2-1,NA,NA,TRBV11-2,TGTGCCAGCAACCCGGGCTCCTACAATGAGCAGTTCTTC,CASNPGSYNEQFF
TRBJ2-2,few,NA,TRBV28,TGTGCCAGCACCCCAAGCTTGAACACCGGGGAGCTGTTTTTT,CASTPSLNTGELFF
TRBJ2-3,few,TRBD2,TRBV15,TGTGCCACCAGCAGACCCCACCGGGGGGGGGATTTCGATACGCAGTATTTT,CATSRPHRGGDFDTQYF
TRBJ2-1,few,NA,TRBV10-1,TGCGCCAGCAGTGCCCGGGAGACAAACAATGAGCAGTTCTTC,CASSARETNNEQFF
TRBJ2-7,NA,NA,TRBV5-6,TGTGCCAGCAGCTGGGGCGGCGGGGCCTCAACCTACGAGCAGTACTTC,CASSWGGGASTYEQYF
TRBJ1-6,many,NA,TRBV27,TGTGCCAGCAGTTTAAGCCCCCGTTCACCCCTCCACTTT,CASSLSPRSPLHF
TRBJ2-3,NA,NA,TRBV28,TGTGCCAGCAGTTTGATCGTGGATACGCAGTATTTT,CASSLIVDTQYF
TRBJ1-5,many,NA,TRBV6-1,TGTGCCAGCAGTTCGAATGGCGGAGGGGTTGGCAATCAGCCCCAGCATTTT,CASSSNGGGVGNQPQHF
TRBJ2-1,few,NA,TRBV5-1,TGCGCCAGCAGCCTAGGTAAAGAATGGGATGAGCAGTTCTTC,CASSLGKEWDEQFF
TRBJ2-3,NA,NA,TRBV19,TGTGCCAGTAGTATCCACTGGATCGGGTTCACAGATACGCAGTATTTT,CASSIHWIGFTDTQYF
TRBJ2-7,few,TRBD2,TRBV3-1,TGTGCCAGCAGCCAAAGACTAGCGGGAGATCACGAGCAGTACTTC,CASSQRLAGDHEQYF
TRBJ2-2,NA,NA,TRBV7-9,TGTGCCAGCAGCTCGCCGGACCCAGCCGGGGAGCTGTTTTTT,CASSSPDPAGELFF
TRBJ1-2,many,TRBD1,TRBV30,TGTGCCTGGAGGACAGGGGGCAGGTATGGCTACACCTTC,CAWRTGGRYGYTF
TRBJ2-7,many,NA,TRBV12-3/TRBV12-4,TGTGCCAGCAGTTTCATGGGACGCCATTACGAGCAGTACTTC,CASSFMGRHYEQYF
TRBJ1-5,many,TRBD1,TRBV19,TGTGCCAGCAAAGACAGGGTGGGAAATCAGCCCCAGCATTTT,CASKDRVGNQPQHF
TRBJ1-1,many,TRBD1,TRBV11-2,TGTGCCAGCAGCCCAGGGACAGGGGGCGTAGGAGCTTTCTTT,CASSPGTGGVGAFF
TRBJ2-5,many,NA,TRBV2,TGTGCCAGCTTCGGGCGGGCCAGCCAAGAGACCCAGTACTTC,CASFGRASQETQYF
TRBJ2-5,few,NA,TRBV20-1,TGCAGTGCTAGGATCCGGGCTCAACAAGAGACCCAGTACTTC,CSARIRAQQETQYF
TRBJ2-1,NA,TRBD2,TRBV6-5,TGTGCCAGCAGTTGGAAAGCGGGGGACTACAATGAGCAGTTCTTC,CASSWKAGDYNEQFF
TRBJ1-6,few,NA,TRBV19,TGTGCCAGTAGTATTGTGGCGGTCGATAATTCACCCCTCCACTTT,CASSIVAVDNSPLHF
TRBJ2-7,few,NA,TRBV6-2/TRBV6-3,TGTGCCAGCAGTGGACTAGCAGGGGGAATCGCGGGAGAGCAGTACTTC,CASSGLAGGIAGEQYF